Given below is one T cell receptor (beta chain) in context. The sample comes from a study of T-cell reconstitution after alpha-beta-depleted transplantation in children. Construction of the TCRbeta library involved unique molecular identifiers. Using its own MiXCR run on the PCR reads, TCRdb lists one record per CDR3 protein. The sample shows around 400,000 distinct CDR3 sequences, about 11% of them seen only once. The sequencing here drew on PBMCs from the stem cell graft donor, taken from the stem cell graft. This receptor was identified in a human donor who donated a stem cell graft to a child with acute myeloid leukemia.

The CDR3 DNA sequence: TGCGCCAGCAGCTGGAAACTAGCCGGGGAGCTGTTTTTT. This encodes CASSWKLAGELFF. The chain employs TRBV5-1 and TRBJ2-2, with D possibly TRBD2 on 5 matching bases. The CDR3 covers 13 residues. Germline CDR1 is SGHRS and CDR2 is YFSETQ. Trimming took off 3 bases at V and 6 bases at J, with 9 bases between the two ends.